The 31 T cell receptor beta chains in this list originate from one sample, sequenced in a study of blood T cell repertoires in COVID-19. Some clones are missing from TCRdb's copy, which holds only in-frame ones; the method was immunoSEQ multiplex PCR. Seen here are about 230,000 clones, 70% to 90% observed once, and the top ten hold more than 0.75%. What was sequenced was peripheral blood. The receptors derive from a middle-aged man with acute or convalescent COVID-19.

This rearrangement joins TRBV3-1 (or the pseudogene TRBV3-2) to TRBJ2-4, with TRBD1 as a possible D gene (6 bases). CDR1 LGHDT and CDR2 YNNKEL come from the germline V gene (reference sequence). This CDR3 is 15 amino acids long. Deletions cut 0 bases from V and 11 bases from J, with 17 bases between. In DNA form, the CDR3 reads TGTGCCAGCAGCCAAGAACACAGGGCTGGAACGTTTCAGTACTTC. This translates into CASSQEHRAGTFQYF.

The chain couples TRBV28 to TRBJ1-5; D gene unclear. V was pared by 8 bases and J by 3 bases, with 11 bases between. The CDR3 contains 13 residues. Germline CDR1 and CDR2: MDHEN and SYDVKM. CDR3 region: CASEWAVNQPQHF. For the CDR3, the DNA is TGTGCCAGCGAATGGGCCGTCAATCAGCCCCAGCATTTT.

The rearrangement links TRBV6-6 to TRBJ2-7, with TRBD2 matching 12 bases. The CDR3 loop spans 16 amino acids. Unmatched junction bases numbered 12, after V lost 5 bases and J lost 7 bases. Germline CDR1 and CDR2: MNHNY and SVGAGI (reference sequence). CDR3 in DNA: TGTGCCAGCAGTCGAATGACTAGCGGGGGAACGGGGGAGCAGTACTTC. This sequence encodes CASSRMTSGGTGEQYF.

The chain has TRBV7-9 and TRBJ1-2; D uncertain. Germline lookup yields CDR1 SEHNR and CDR2 FQNEAQ (reference sequence). The CDR3 spans 15 residues. V was trimmed by 5 bases and J by 4 bases, leaving 17 bases between them. The CDR3 here is CASSSLGLRPYGYTF. The CDR3 nucleotides are TGTGCCAGCAGCAGCCTAGGCCTTCGGCCCTATGGCTACACCTTC.

The rearrangement uses TRBV5-1 and TRBJ1-1; D unclear. There are 14 residues in the CDR3. Trimming stripped 5 bases from V and 2 bases from J, with 13 bases between. Germline loops: CDR1 SGHRS, CDR2 YFSETQ. The CDR3 loop reads CASRPIPFNTEAFF. CDR3 DNA sequence: TGCGCCAGCAGGCCTATACCTTTTAACACTGAAGCTTTCTTT.

This clone has more than one count but fewer than ten. The J gene is TRBJ2-5, the V gene TRBV6-2 or TRBV6-3; 8 nucleotides line up with TRBD2. This CDR3 comprises 14 residues. Germline CDR1 reads MNHEY; CDR2 reads SVGEGT. The V segment lost 7 bases and the J segment 7 bases; nucleotides outside the gene matches: 11. The CDR3 is CASTPGLELGTQYF. The DNA of the CDR3 is TGTGCCAGCACCCCGGGACTAGAATTAGGGACCCAGTACTTC.

V is TRBV5-4 and J is TRBJ2-3; weak D call: TRBD2 (6 bases). This CDR3 is 15 amino acids long. CDR1 is SGHNT, CDR2 YYREEE, per germline (reference sequence). Trimming removed 4 bases from V and 3 bases from J, with 15 bases in between. The CDR3 reads CASSPAAGKTDTQYF. Here the CDR3 DNA reads TGTGCCAGCAGCCCGGCCGCGGGGAAAACAGATACGCAGTATTTT.

V and J are TRBV6-5 and TRBJ1-1; 8 nucleotides match TRBD1. V shed 2 bases and J 1 base; nucleotides not matched to a gene: 0. The germline CDR1 and CDR2 sequences are MNHEY and SVGAGI. The CDR3 spans 14 residues. In DNA form, the CDR3 reads TGTGCCAGCAGTTACGGGACAGGGAACACTGAAGCTTTCTTT. Its translation is CASSYGTGNTEAFF.

The chain is built from TRBV5-6 and TRBJ2-1; 9 bases agree with TRBD2. Germline-derived CDR1 and CDR2 are SGHDT and YYEEEE. The CDR3 totals 15 residues. Losses at the gene ends were 5 bases for V and 14 bases for J; bases not matched to a gene: 17. The CDR3 sequence: CASRESGHSGGRKFF. The CDR3 DNA sequence: TGTGCCAGCAGGGAGAGCGGCCATAGCGGGGGCCGAAAGTTCTTC.

The chain couples TRBV3-1 (or the pseudogene TRBV3-2) to TRBJ1-4; TRBD1 might be the D (5 bases). V gave up 0 bases and J gave up 3 bases, with 14 bases separating them. The CDR3 contains 17 residues. CDR1 is LGHDT and CDR2 is YNNKEL in the germline V gene (reference sequence). CDR3 nucleotides: TGTGCCAGCAGCCAAGATCTCTTGGGGGGATCTAATGAAAAACTGTTTTTT. This translates into CASSQDLLGGSNEKLFF.

This chain uses TRBV10-3 with TRBJ2-3; 7 bases fit TRBD1. There are 15 residues in the CDR3. Losses at the gene ends were 4 bases for V and 2 bases for J; bases not matched to a gene: 6. The V gene's germline CDR1 is ENHRY and CDR2 SYGVKD. In nucleotides, the CDR3 is TGTGCCATCAGTGTTAGCACAGGGGCCACAGATACGCAGTATTTT. Amino acids: CAISVSTGATDTQYF.

There are a few counts of this clone. The rearrangement uses TRBV7-2 and TRBJ1-5; 10 bases agree with TRBD1. V shed 0 bases, J shed 2 bases, and the junction held 1 base outside the gene matches. The CDR3 spans 16 residues. Germline V gives CDR1 SGHTA, CDR2 FQGNSA. CDR3 bases: TGTGCCAGCAGCTTAGCTGGGACAGGGGGCAATCAGCCCCAGCATTTT. Its protein product is CASSLAGTGGNQPQHF.

V is TRBV2 and J is TRBJ2-7, with 7 nucleotides matching TRBD1. Germline V gives CDR1 SNHLY, CDR2 FYNNEI. Trimming took 5 bases from V and 2 from J; bases not matched to a gene: 6. The length of the CDR3 is 14 residues. The CDR3: CASSLMGQTYEQYF. CDR3 DNA: TGTGCCAGCAGTTTGATGGGACAGACCTACGAGCAGTACTTC.

This clone showed up just once. The chain carries TRBV7-9 and TRBJ2-2; D unclear. Germline loops: CDR1 SEHNR, CDR2 FQNEAQ (reference sequence). The CDR3 sequence is 15 residues long. V lost 1 base and J 2 bases, leaving 8 bases between the germline ends. The CDR3 here is CASSLEGVNTGELFF. The CDR3, as DNA: TGTGCCAGCAGCTTAGAAGGAGTAAACACCGGGGAGCTGTTTTTT.

V usage is TRBV7-6 and J usage is TRBJ2-4; TRBD2 matches 9 bases. CDR3 length equals 19 residues. Germline V gene sequence: CDR1 SGHVS, CDR2 FNYEAQ. V lost 4 bases to trimming and J lost 7 bases; unmatched junction nucleotides: 20. CDR3 coding DNA: TGTGCCAGCAGCTCACCTTGGGGAGCGGGGGGCCCCCTCTGGAACATTCAGTACTTC. This sequence encodes CASSSPWGAGGPLWNIQYF.

Concerning this clone itself: The same CDR3 arises from other DNA sequences in this sample as well. The chain carries TRBV19 and TRBJ2-1; D remains unclear. This CDR3 has 15 residues. V lost 3 bases to trimming and J lost 0 bases, with 9 bases between them. The germline gives CDR1 LNHDA, CDR2 SQIVND (reference sequence). The CDR3 spells CASSIELSSYNEQFF. The CDR3 DNA reads TGTGCCAGTAGTATCGAACTAAGCTCCTACAATGAGCAGTTCTTC.

The chain joins TRBV7-9 to TRBJ1-2; D not resolved. V lost 5 bases to trimming and J lost 4 bases, with 14 bases between them. The CDR3 runs to 14 residues. Germline CDR1 is SEHNR and CDR2 is FQNEAQ (reference sequence). The CDR3 here is CASSPPQLLYGYTF. CDR3 DNA: TGTGCCAGCAGCCCTCCCCAACTCCTCTATGGCTACACCTTC.

The chain joins TRBV11-3 to TRBJ2-7, with D possibly being TRBD1 (6 bases). The germline CDR1 and CDR2 sequences are SGHNT and YENEEA. V was cut by 1 base and J by 3 bases, with 13 bases left in between. The CDR3 sequence is 15 residues long. As DNA, the CDR3 is TGTGCCAGCAGCTTAGGGACAGCTATCAACTACGAGCAGTACTTC. Translating gives CASSLGTAINYEQYF.

V gene TRBV7-2 combines with J gene TRBJ2-2, with 10 bases that match TRBD1. The V and J ends lost 0 bases and 2 bases, in that order; junction bases with no gene match: 3. The CDR3 sequence is 17 residues long. Germline assignment: CDR1 SGHTA and CDR2 FQGNSA. CDR3 bases: TGTGCCAGCAGCTTAGCGACAGGGGGCCGAAACACCGGGGAGCTGTTTTTT. Translated, it gives CASSLATGGRNTGELFF.

The chain uses TRBV5-4 and TRBJ1-6; D is perhaps TRBD1 (5 bases). The CDR3 length is 14 residues. Trimming pared 1 base from V and 4 bases from J, leaving 6 bases between. Germline V gene data show CDR1 as SGHNT and CDR2 as YYREEE (reference sequence). The CDR3 spells CASSLPGYNSPLHF. In nucleotides, the CDR3 is TGTGCCAGCAGCTTGCCAGGGTATAATTCACCCCTCCACTTT.

This clone was counted once. J is TRBJ1-1 and V is TRBV5-6, with a tentative D call TRBD1 (5 bases). The length of the CDR3 is 14 residues. Germline CDR1 SGHDT, CDR2 YYEEEE. V dropped 5 bases and J dropped 4 bases, with 15 bases sitting between them. CDR3 loop: CASRPWGGATEAFF. CDR3 nucleotides: TGTGCCAGCAGACCGTGGGGGGGAGCCACTGAAGCTTTCTTT. The full variable domain, rest sourced from reference TRBV5-6 and TRBJ1-1, is DAGVTQSPTHLIKTRGQQVTLRCSPKSGHDTVSWYQQALGQGPQFIFQYYEEEERQRGNFPDRFSGHQFPNYSSELNVNALLLGDSALYLCASRPWGGATEAFFGQGTRLTVV.

This chain connects TRBV9 to TRBJ2-5; 12 positions agree with TRBD1. J was trimmed by 3 bases and V by 2 bases; bases with no gene match: 5. Germline CDR1 is SGDLS and CDR2 is YYNGEE. The CDR3 has 16 residues. As DNA, the CDR3 is TGTGCCAGCAGCGTGCCGGGACAGGGGGCAGAAGAGACCCAGTACTTC. Its protein is CASSVPGQGAEETQYF.

A word on this clone: The junction differs from germline at one of its ends, possibly a read error. The rearrangement links TRBV7-7 to TRBJ1-2; TRBD1 aligns across 8 bases. CDR1 is SSHAT and CDR2 is FNYEAQ in the germline V gene (reference sequence). The CDR3 has 17 residues. The CDR3 region is CASSLAADRGRNYGYTF. CDR3 DNA sequence: TGTGCTAGCAGCTTAGCCGCAGACAGGGGACGTAACTATGGCTACACCTTC.

The chain employs TRBV24-1 and TRBJ2-1; TRBD1 aligns across 7 bases. The CDR3 runs 16 residues. The J segment lost 9 bases and the V segment lost 3 bases, leaving 13 bases of the junction unmatched. The V gene's germline CDR1 is KGHDR and CDR2 SFDVKD. The CDR3 DNA is TGTGCCACCAGTGATCATCAGGGGGTGCTTGGCGGTGAGCAGTTCTTC. Its protein is CATSDHQGVLGGEQFF.

The rearrangement links TRBV5-1 to TRBJ2-5; 10 bases fit TRBD1. Unmatched junction bases numbered 7, after V lost 6 bases and J lost 5 bases. The CDR3 has 14 amino acids. CDR1 SGHRS and CDR2 YFSETQ come from the germline V gene. This CDR3 is CASNPGQGMETQYF. The CDR3 DNA is TGCGCCAGCAACCCGGGACAGGGGATGGAGACCCAGTACTTC.

The rearrangement links TRBV9 to TRBJ2-7, with D possibly being TRBD1 (5 bases). The CDR3 is made up of 14 amino acids. V was clipped by 4 bases and J by 4 bases, with 15 bases between them. CDR1 and CDR2 (germline): SGDLS, YYNGEE. The CDR3 reads CASSPSARAYEQYF. The CDR3 DNA reads TGTGCCAGCAGCCCCTCGGCCAGGGCTTACGAGCAGTACTTC.

V and J are TRBV19 and TRBJ2-6; TRBD1 matches at 10 bases. V shed 4 bases and J 0 bases; nucleotides not matched to a gene: 9. Germline V lookup: CDR1 LNHDA, CDR2 SQIVND (reference sequence). The CDR3 totals 19 residues. The CDR3 spells CASSRPGQGTYSGANVLTF. The CDR3 DNA is TGTGCCAGTAGTAGACCGGGACAGGGGACCTACTCTGGGGCCAACGTCCTGACTTTC.

This chain links TRBV7-2 with TRBJ2-4; 9 bases map to TRBD1. The trim removed 4 bases at V and 7 bases at J, leaving 5 bases unmatched. CDR1 and CDR2 (germline): SGHTA, FQGNSA. The CDR3 has 14 amino acids. The CDR3: CASSSGQGLNIQYF. CDR3 in DNA: TGTGCCAGCAGCTCGGGACAGGGTTTGAACATTCAGTACTTC.

This clone was counted a single time. The chain combines TRBV9 with TRBJ1-2; 7 bases are a match to TRBD1. V shed 2 bases and J 3 bases; nucleotides not matched to a gene: 4. The CDR3 runs to 14 residues. The germline CDR1 and CDR2 sequences are SGDLS and YYNGEE. The CDR3, as DNA: TGTGCCAGCAGCGTTGCAGGACAGGACTATGGCTACACCTTC. Amino acid sequence: CASSVAGQDYGYTF.

The rearrangement links TRBV7-9 to TRBJ2-7; TRBD1 might be the D (6 bases). The CDR3 covers 14 residues. Germline V gene sequence: CDR1 SEHNR, CDR2 FQNEAQ (reference sequence). Trimming removed 4 bases at V and 2 bases at J, with 12 bases between. The chain's CDR3 is CASSSAGVTYEQYF. CDR3 DNA: TGTGCCAGCAGCTCTGCAGGGGTTACCTACGAGCAGTACTTC.

This clone was seen more than once but under ten times. The V gene is TRBV5-4, the J gene TRBJ1-1, with D uncertain. Trimming left V 5 bases short and J 1 base short, with 12 bases between. The CDR3 loop spans 14 amino acids. Germline-derived CDR1 and CDR2 are SGHNT and YYREEE (reference sequence). The CDR3 DNA reads TGTGCCAGCAGATTAGGACGGGAGAACACTGAAGCTTTCTTT. It specifies CASRLGRENTEAFF.